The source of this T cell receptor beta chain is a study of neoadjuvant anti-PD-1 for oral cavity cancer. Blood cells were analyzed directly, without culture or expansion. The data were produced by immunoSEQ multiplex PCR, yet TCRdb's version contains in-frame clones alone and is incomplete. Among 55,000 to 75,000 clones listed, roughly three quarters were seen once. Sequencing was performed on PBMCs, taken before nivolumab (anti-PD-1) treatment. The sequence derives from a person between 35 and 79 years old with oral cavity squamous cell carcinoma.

CDR3 DNA: TGTGCCAGTAGACAACCGGGACAGACGAACACCGGGGAGCTGTTTTTT. Its protein product is CASRQPGQTNTGELFF. This chain links TRBV19 with TRBJ2-2; 7 bases match TRBD1. CDR3 length equals 16 residues. Unmatched junction bases numbered 7, after V lost 6 bases and J lost 0 bases. The germline V gene encodes CDR1 LNHDA and CDR2 SQIVND (reference sequence).